This T cell receptor (beta chain) originates from a study of blood T cell repertoires in COVID-19. Overall study: The origin of the acute and convalescent COVID-19 samples was the United States, Italy and Spain.

The CDR3 runs 14 residues. The V and J ends lost 6 bases and 4 bases respectively, with 10 bases between them. The germline CDR1 and CDR2 sequences are MDHEN and SYDVKM. This clone was detected only a few times. The same CDR3 is also encoded by other DNA sequences in this sample. Produced via immunoSEQ multiplex PCR; TCRdb's table is partial and in-frame only. Of 220,000 or so clones in the sample, 84% were seen once. The chain joins TRBV28 to TRBJ1-6; perhaps TRBD1 as D (5 bases). This clonotype was obtained from a middle-aged woman who had recovered from COVID-19. Sequenced material: PBMCs or T cells enriched from blood (not recorded which). The chain's CDR3 is CASSLGGYNSPLHF. The CDR3 DNA reads TGTGCCAGCAGCTTGGGGGGTTATAATTCACCCCTCCACTTT.